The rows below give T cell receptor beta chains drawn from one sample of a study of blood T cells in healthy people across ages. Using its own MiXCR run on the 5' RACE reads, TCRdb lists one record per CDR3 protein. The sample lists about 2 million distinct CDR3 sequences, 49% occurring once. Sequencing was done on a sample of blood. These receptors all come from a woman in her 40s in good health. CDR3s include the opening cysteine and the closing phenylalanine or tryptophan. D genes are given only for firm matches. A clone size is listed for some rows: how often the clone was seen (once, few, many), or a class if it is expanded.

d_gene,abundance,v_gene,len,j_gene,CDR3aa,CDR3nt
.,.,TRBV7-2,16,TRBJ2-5,CASSLFPALLGETQYF,TGTGCCAGCAGCTTGTTCCCAGCATTATTAGGGGAGACCCAGTACTTC
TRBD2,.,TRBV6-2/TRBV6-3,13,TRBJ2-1,CASTRGGYNEQFF,TGTGCCAGCACGCGGGGGGGCTACAATGAGCAGTTCTTC
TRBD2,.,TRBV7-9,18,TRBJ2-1,CASSLDPGYGGTYNEQFF,TGTGCCAGCAGCTTAGATCCCGGGTACGGGGGGACCTACAATGAGCAGTTCTTC
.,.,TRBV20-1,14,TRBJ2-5,CSARVALAQETQYF,TGCAGTGCTAGAGTTGCCCTAGCTCAAGAGACCCAGTACTTC
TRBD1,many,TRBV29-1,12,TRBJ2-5,CSVPTGVETQYF,TGCAGCGTTCCGACAGGGGTCGAGACCCAGTACTTC
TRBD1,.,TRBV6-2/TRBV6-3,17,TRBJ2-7,CASSYSLVRTGGYEQYF,TGTGCCAGCAGTTACTCCCTGGTGAGGACAGGGGGCTACGAGCAGTACTTC
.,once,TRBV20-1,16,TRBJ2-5,CSARDPQVPSQETQYF,TGCAGTGCTAGAGATCCTCAGGTGCCGTCCCAAGAGACCCAGTACTTC
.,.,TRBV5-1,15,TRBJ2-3,CASSVGHVSTDTQYF,TGCGCCAGCAGCGTGGGACACGTTAGCACAGATACGCAGTATTTT
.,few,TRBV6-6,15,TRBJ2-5,CASSSLDVTQETQYF,TGTGCCAGCAGTTCCCTGGACGTCACACAAGAGACCCAGTACTTC
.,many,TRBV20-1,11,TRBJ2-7,CSARGPYEQYF,TGCAGTGCTAGAGGCCCCTACGAGCAGTACTTC
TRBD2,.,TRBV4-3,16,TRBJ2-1,CASSQGASGVWDEQFF,TGCGCCAGCAGCCAAGGGGCTAGCGGGGTGTGGGATGAGCAGTTCTTC
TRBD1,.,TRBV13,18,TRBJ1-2,CASSSRQGTRKFNYGYTF,TGTGCCAGCAGCTCACGACAGGGGACTAGAAAGTTTAACTATGGCTACACCTTC
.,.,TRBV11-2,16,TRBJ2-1,CASSTLGDGSYNEQFF,TGTGCCAGCAGCACCTTGGGCGACGGATCCTACAATGAGCAGTTCTTC
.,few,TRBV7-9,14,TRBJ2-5,CASSLGREGETQYF,TGTGCCAGCAGCCTCGGGCGGGAAGGGGAGACCCAGTACTTC
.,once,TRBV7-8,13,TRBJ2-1,CASSYTAHNEQFF,TGTGCCAGCAGCTACACGGCGCACAATGAGCAGTTCTTC
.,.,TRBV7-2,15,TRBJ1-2,CASIKRAGANYGYTF,TGTGCCAGCATCAAGAGGGCAGGCGCCAACTATGGCTACACCTTC
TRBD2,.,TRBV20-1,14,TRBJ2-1,CSAGERGVYNEQFF,TGCAGTGCTGGAGAGCGGGGGGTCTACAATGAGCAGTTCTTC
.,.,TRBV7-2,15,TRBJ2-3,CASSREAGGTDTQYF,TGTGCCAGCAGCCGCGAGGCAGGCGGCACAGATACGCAGTATTTT
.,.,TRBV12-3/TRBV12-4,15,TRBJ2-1,CASSFGGRSYNEQFF,TGTGCCAGCAGTTTCGGGGGTCGGTCCTACAATGAGCAGTTCTTC
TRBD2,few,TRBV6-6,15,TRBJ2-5,CASNTGLAGNGEQYF,TGTGCCAGCAATACGGGACTAGCGGGAAACGGGGAGCAGTACTTC
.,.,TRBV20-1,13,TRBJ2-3,CSAAGTVTDTQYF,TGCAGTGCAGCCGGGACTGTCACAGATACGCAGTATTTT
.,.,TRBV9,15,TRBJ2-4,CASSVSGTDKNIQYF,TGTGCCAGCAGCGTCTCAGGGACCGACAAAAACATTCAGTACTTC
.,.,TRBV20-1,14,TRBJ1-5,CSPKGTAGDQPQHF,TGCAGTCCCAAAGGGACTGCCGGCGATCAGCCCCAGCATTTT
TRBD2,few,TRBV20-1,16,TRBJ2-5,CSARGRRRGGLETQYF,TGCAGTGCTAGGGGCCGGCGACGGGGGGGCCTTGAGACCCAGTACTTC
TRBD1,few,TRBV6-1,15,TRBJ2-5,CASSEGMDRVETQYF,TGTGCCAGCAGCGAGGGGATGGACAGGGTAGAGACCCAGTACTTC
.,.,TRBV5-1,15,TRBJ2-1,CASSLGDTSYNEQFF,TGCGCCAGCAGCTTGGGCGACACGTCCTACAATGAGCAGTTCTTC
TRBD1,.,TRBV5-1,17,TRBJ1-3,CASTSPGTGDSGNTIYF,TGCGCCAGCACTAGTCCCGGGACAGGGGACTCTGGAAACACCATATATTTT
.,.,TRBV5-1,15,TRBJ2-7,CASSAGQTPNYEQYF,TGCGCCAGCAGCGCGGGACAGACCCCCAACTACGAGCAGTACTTC
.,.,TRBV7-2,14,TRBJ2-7,CASSLAIGPDEQYF,TGTGCCAGCAGCTTAGCAATCGGACCCGACGAGCAGTACTTC
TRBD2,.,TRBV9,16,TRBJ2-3,CASSAGAGASTDTQYF,TGTGCCAGCAGCGCAGGAGCGGGGGCTAGCACAGATACGCAGTATTTT
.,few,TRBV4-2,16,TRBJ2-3,CASSPLDSVGTDTQYF,TGTGCCAGCAGCCCCCTTGACAGCGTCGGCACAGATACGCAGTATTTT
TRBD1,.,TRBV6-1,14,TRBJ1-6,CASSRDRGYSPLHF,TGTGCCAGCAGTCGGGACAGGGGTTATTCACCCCTCCACTTT
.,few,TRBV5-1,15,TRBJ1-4,CASSPQAGSNEKLFF,TGCGCCAGCAGCCCTCAGGCAGGAAGTAATGAAAAACTGTTTTTT
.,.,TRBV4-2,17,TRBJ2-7,CASSHPPGKGPGDEQYF,TGTGCCAGCAGCCACCCCCCTGGAAAGGGACCAGGGGACGAGCAGTACTTC
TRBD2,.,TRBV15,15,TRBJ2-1,CVTSRASGGAYEQFF,TGTGTCACCAGCAGAGCCAGCGGGGGGGCTTATGAGCAGTTCTTC
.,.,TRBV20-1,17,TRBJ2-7,CSARGPSTGVSSYEQYF,TGCAGTGCTAGAGGTCCGTCAACAGGCGTGTCCTCCTACGAGCAGTACTTC
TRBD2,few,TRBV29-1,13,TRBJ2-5,CSVEEGLEETQYF,TGCAGCGTTGAAGAGGGACTAGAGGAGACCCAGTACTTC
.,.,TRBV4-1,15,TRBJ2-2,CASSFWTVNTGELFF,TGCGCCAGCAGTTTTTGGACAGTTAACACCGGGGAGCTGTTTTTT
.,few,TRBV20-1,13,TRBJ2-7,CSAPSFGLYEQYF,TGCAGTGCTCCGTCGTTTGGTCTGTACGAGCAGTACTTC
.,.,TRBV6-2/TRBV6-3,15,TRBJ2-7,CASSYGTRISYKQYF,TGTGCCAGCAGTTACGGTACCAGGATATCCTACAAGCAGTACTTC
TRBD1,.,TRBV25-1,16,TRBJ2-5,CASRRTGTDLGETQYF,TGTGCCAGCAGAAGGACGGGGACAGACCTGGGGGAGACCCAGTACTTC
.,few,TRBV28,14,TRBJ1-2,CASSLIGGGYGYTF,TGTGCCAGCAGTTTGATAGGAGGAGGGTATGGCTACACCTTC
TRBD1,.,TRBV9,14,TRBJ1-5,CASSMTGDLVPQHF,TGTGCCAGCAGCATGACAGGGGACCTTGTGCCCCAGCATTTT
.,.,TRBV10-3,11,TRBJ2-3,CAISAGGAQYF,TGTGCCATCAGTGCTGGCGGAGCGCAGTATTTT
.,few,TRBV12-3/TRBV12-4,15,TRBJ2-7,CASSLLLQGSYEQYF,TGTGCCAGCAGTTTACTTTTGCAGGGCTCCTACGAGCAGTACTTC
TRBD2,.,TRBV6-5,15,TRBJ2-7,CASSYSTSGGDEQYF,TGTGCCAGCAGTTACTCGACTAGCGGGGGGGACGAGCAGTACTTC
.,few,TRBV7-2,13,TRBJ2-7,CASSLITLGEQYF,TGTGCCAGCAGCTTAATTACCTTGGGCGAGCAGTACTTC
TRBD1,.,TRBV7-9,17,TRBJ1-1,CASSGSVGQGSDTEAFF,TGTGCCAGCAGCGGTAGCGTGGGACAGGGAAGCGACACTGAAGCTTTCTTT
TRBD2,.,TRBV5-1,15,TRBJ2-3,CASSRGGTSSDTQYF,TGCGCCAGCAGCCGCGGAGGGACTAGCTCAGATACGCAGTATTTT
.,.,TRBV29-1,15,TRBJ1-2,CSVEGGSMGEAGYTF,TGCAGCGTTGAAGGAGGTAGTATGGGGGAGGCTGGCTACACCTTC
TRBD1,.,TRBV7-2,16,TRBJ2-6,CASSARTGSGANVLTF,TGTGCCAGCAGCGCTCGGACAGGGTCTGGGGCCAACGTCCTGACTTTC
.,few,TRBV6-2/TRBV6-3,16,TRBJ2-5,CASSYGLPSLQETQYF,TGTGCCAGCAGTTACGGCCTGCCTAGCCTCCAAGAGACCCAGTACTTC
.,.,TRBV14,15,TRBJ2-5,CASSPTAGAVETQYF,TGTGCCAGCAGCCCGACTGCAGGGGCCGTAGAGACCCAGTACTTC